Below are 10 T cell receptor beta chains sequenced from a single sample in a study of blood T cell repertoires in COVID-19. The repertoire was sequenced with immunoSEQ multiplex PCR; TCRdb's copy has only in-frame clones and lacks some. The data show approximately 200,000 clones, 80% to 85% seen once. The sample was peripheral blood. The receptors originated from a woman of 80 years or more with COVID-19, enrolled during active disease.

For the CDR3, the DNA is TGTGCCAGCAGCTTAAATTCGGCCGGGGAGACCCAGTACTTC. Residues: CASSLNSAGETQYF. The chain couples TRBV7-2 to TRBJ2-5; no definite D call. The germline CDR1 and CDR2 sequences are SGHTA and FQGNSA. The CDR3 contains 14 residues. The V gene lost 2 bases and the J gene lost 5 bases, with 12 bases spanning the gap.

The gene calls are TRBV5-6 and TRBJ2-2; 7 bases align to TRBD1. Germline V gives CDR1 SGHDT, CDR2 YYEEEE. The CDR3 totals 15 residues. Trimming took 4 bases from V and 0 from J; bases not matched to a gene: 3. The CDR3 is CASSETGTNTGELFF. The CDR3 DNA reads as TGTGCCAGCAGCGAGACAGGGACGAACACCGGGGAGCTGTTTTTT.

This chain joins TRBV10-3 and TRBJ1-2, with 7 bases fitting TRBD1. Losses at the gene ends were 7 bases for V and 3 bases for J; bases not matched to a gene: 5. The CDR3 extends over 13 amino acids. Germline values: CDR1 ENHRY, CDR2 SYGVKD. DNA for the CDR3: TGTGCCATCACCCTAACAGGGGACTATGGCTACACCTTC. Protein product: CAITLTGDYGYTF.

The V and J genes are TRBV19 and TRBJ1-3; D not resolved. Germline V CDR1 and CDR2: LNHDA, SQIVND (reference sequence). This CDR3 comprises 14 residues. Between the trimmed V and J ends, which lost 10 bases and 2 bases, there was a span of 15 bases. CDR3: CATKSWQAGNTIYF. As DNA, the CDR3 is TGTGCCACCAAGTCGTGGCAGGCTGGAAACACCATATATTTT.

A single count supports this clone. Here the CDR3 reads CASSLDLGTETQYF. The CDR3 DNA reads as TGTGCCAGTAGTCTCGACCTAGGCACGGAGACCCAGTACTTC. The V and J genes are TRBV19 and TRBJ2-5; the D is unclear. With 5 bases removed from V and 5 bases from J, the gap between germline ends came to 15 bases. The germline V gene encodes CDR1 LNHDA and CDR2 SQIVND (reference sequence). There are 14 residues in the CDR3. The full variable domain, rest sourced from reference TRBV19 and TRBJ2-5, is DGGITQSPKYLFRKEGQNVTLSCEQNLNHDAMYWYRQDPGQGLRLIYYSQIVNDFQKGDIAEGYSVSREKKESFPLTVTSAQKNPTAFYLCASSLDLGTETQYFGPGTRLLVL.

This chain uses TRBV5-1 with TRBJ1-4, with 10 bases lining up with TRBD1. There are 15 residues in the CDR3. V shed 0 bases, J shed 7 bases, and the junction held 3 bases outside the gene matches. Germline V CDR1 and CDR2: SGHRS, YFSETQ. The CDR3 DNA sequence: TGCGCCAGCAGCTTGGGGGACAGGGGAGGTGAAAAACTGTTTTTT. This gives the protein CASSLGDRGGEKLFF.

This clone was observed a few times. The chain uses TRBV7-2 and TRBJ2-1; D perhaps matches TRBD1 (6 bases). CDR1 is SGHTA, CDR2 FQGNSA, per germline. V lost 1 base, J lost 4 bases, and 14 bases lay in between. The CDR3 loop spans 16 amino acids. This chain's CDR3 is CASSLGWDIRYNEQFF. The CDR3 nucleotides read TGTGCCAGCAGCTTAGGGTGGGACATTCGATACAATGAGCAGTTCTTC.

V usage is TRBV9 and J usage is TRBJ1-6; 7 bases agree with TRBD1. V was pared by 2 bases and J by 14 bases, with 16 bases of the junction left unmatched. In germline, CDR1 is SGDLS, CDR2 YYNGEE. The CDR3 totals 16 residues. The chain's CDR3 is CASSVTAGTVIQALHF. The CDR3 nucleotides are TGTGCCAGCAGCGTTACCGCCGGGACAGTAATTCAAGCCCTCCACTTT.

The count of this clone is one. V usage is TRBV6-5 and J usage is TRBJ2-5; the match to TRBD1 covers 7 bases. V lost 7 bases, J lost 9 bases, and 14 bases stayed unmatched. The CDR3 spans 14 residues. Germline CDR1 reads MNHEY; CDR2 reads SVGAGI. CDR3 sequence reads: CASTIGQAAGAQYF. The CDR3 coding sequence is TGTGCCAGCACTATTGGACAGGCGGCTGGGGCCCAGTACTTC.

The chain has TRBV6-2 or TRBV6-3 and TRBJ2-7; D not resolved. CDR1 is MNHEY and CDR2 is SVGEGT in the germline V gene. V was pared by 4 bases and J by 0 bases, with 7 bases between. This CDR3 has 13 residues. CDR3 amino acids: CASSSRLSYEQYF. CDR3 bases: TGTGCCAGCAGTTCTAGACTCTCCTACGAGCAGTACTTC.